This is a list of T cell receptor beta chains from one sample in a study of PD-1 blockade in classical Hodgkin lymphoma. Measured with immunoSEQ multiplex PCR; TCRdb has only the in-frame clones, and not every one. The sample has 27,000 or so clones; approximately 85% are singletons. Here the sequenced sample was CD4+ T cells from blood, taken before the fourth cycle of nivolumab. These receptors came from a human donor with classical Hodgkin lymphoma. Both conserved end residues are part of each CDR3. A D gene is named only where the DNA matches it firmly. The size entry is marked missing in some rows and otherwise reads once, few, many or a size class.

CASSLVLANTEAFF	TGTGCCAGCAGCTTAGTTCTGGCGAACACTGAAGCTTTCTTT	TRBJ1-1	-	-	TRBV7-2	14
CASSHGGVTEAFF	TGTGCCAGCAGCCACGGAGGGGTCACTGAAGCTTTCTTT	TRBJ1-1	-	-	TRBV4-2	13
CASSLALEPYEQYF	TGTGCCAGCAGCTTAGCGCTCGAACCCTACGAGCAGTACTTC	TRBJ2-7	-	-	TRBV7-9	14
CAWSGTSGRSSYNEQFF	TGTGCCTGGAGTGGGACTAGCGGGAGGTCGTCCTACAATGAGCAGTTCTTC	TRBJ2-1	TRBD2	-	TRBV30	17
CSVALLAGGGEQYF	TGCAGCGTTGCCCTACTAGCGGGAGGAGGCGAGCAGTACTTC	TRBJ2-7	TRBD2	-	TRBV29-1	14
CASSPRGITEAFF	TGTGCCAGCAGCCCTAGGGGGATCACTGAAGCTTTCTTT	TRBJ1-1	-	few	TRBV7-9	13
CASRPPGTNTGELFF	TGCGCCAGCAGACCCCCGGGGACGAACACCGGGGAGCTGTTTTTT	TRBJ2-2	-	-	TRBV5-1	15
CASSPRTATKEKLFF	TGTGCCAGCTCACCCCGGACCGCGACGAAGGAAAAACTGTTTTTT	TRBJ1-4	-	-	TRBV18	15
CASSSSVTIISYEQYF	TGTGCCAGCAGTTCCTCCGTGACCATTATCTCCTACGAGCAGTACTTC	TRBJ2-7	-	-	TRBV28	16
CASSLTSRVNTEAFF	TGTGCCAGCAGTCTTACCTCAAGAGTGAACACTGAAGCTTTCTTT	TRBJ1-1	-	-	TRBV27	15
CASSQAAGLLGYTF	TGCGCCAGCAGCCAAGCCGCCGGACTATTGGGCTACACCTTC	TRBJ1-2	-	few	TRBV4-3	14
CATSPGGTSAYNEQFF	TGTGCCACCAGTCCAGGGGGGACTAGCGCCTACAATGAGCAGTTCTTC	TRBJ2-1	TRBD2	-	TRBV15	16
CASNRLAGETDTQYF	TGTGCCAGCAATCGACTAGCGGGAGAAACAGATACGCAGTATTTT	TRBJ2-3	TRBD2	-	TRBV2	15
CASSLGTVYGYTF	TGCGCCAGCAGCTTGGGGACAGTTTATGGCTACACCTTC	TRBJ1-2	-	few	TRBV5-1	13
CASSRDYGYTF	TGTGCCAGTTCCAGGGATTATGGCTACACCTTC	TRBJ1-2	-	few	TRBV7-2	11
CASSLLGTWYQETQYF	TGTGCCAGCAGCTTGTTGGGGACGTGGTACCAAGAGACCCAGTACTTC	TRBJ2-5	-	-	TRBV5-6	16
CASSPTSGTFEQFF	TGTGCCAGCAGTCCAACTAGCGGAACCTTCGAGCAGTTCTTC	TRBJ2-1	TRBD2	-	TRBV7-2	14
CASSYSGNGNTIYF	TGTGCCAGCAGTTACAGCGGTAATGGAAACACCATATATTTT	TRBJ1-3	-	-	TRBV6-5	14
CASSTSKLAASYNEQFF	TGTGCCAGTAGTACTTCCAAACTAGCGGCCTCCTACAATGAGCAGTTCTTC	TRBJ2-1	TRBD2	-	TRBV19	17
CASRAPGLSNEKLFF	TGTGCCAGCAGGGCTCCGGGGCTCTCTAATGAAAAACTGTTTTTT	TRBJ1-4	-	-	TRBV5-5	15
CASSPGLAGGPGGELFF	TGTGCCAGCAGCCCCGGACTAGCGGGAGGGCCGGGCGGGGAGCTGTTTTTT	TRBJ2-2	TRBD2	-	TRBV7-2	17
CASSSLPREGHKEFF	TGTGCCAGCAGCTCCCTTCCCCGGGAGGGGCACAAGGAGTTCTTC	TRBJ2-1	TRBD2	-	TRBV7-6	15
CAWSGQLTTSGNTIYF	TGTGCCTGGAGTGGACAGCTCACTACATCTGGAAACACCATATATTTT	TRBJ1-3	-	-	TRBV30	16
CASSLVVGRAGNQPQHF	TGTGCCAGCAGCTTAGTGGTTGGAAGGGCGGGCAATCAGCCCCAGCATTTT	TRBJ1-5	-	-	TRBV11-2	17
CSARDWGEAFF	TGCAGTGCTAGAGATTGGGGTGAAGCTTTCTTT	TRBJ1-1	-	-	TRBV20-1	11
CASSPIIGNEQFF	TGTGCCAGCAGTCCTATTATAGGGAATGAGCAGTTCTTC	TRBJ2-1	-	-	TRBV6-4	13
CASSLIQGDYNEQFF	TGCGCCAGCAGCTTGATACAGGGAGATTACAATGAGCAGTTCTTC	TRBJ2-1	-	-	TRBV5-1	15
CASSHIRRQSPISEQYF	TGTGCCAGCAGCCATATCAGGCGACAGTCCCCTATAAGCGAGCAGTACTTC	TRBJ2-7	-	-	TRBV7-2	17
CASLSHGGGSNYNEQFF	TGTGCCAGCTTATCCCACGGAGGCGGATCCAATTACAATGAGCAGTTCTTC	TRBJ2-1	-	-	TRBV28	17
CASKKGGGDMYNSPLHF	TGTGCCAGCAAAAAGGGGGGCGGAGACATGTATAATTCACCCCTCCACTTT	TRBJ1-6	-	-	TRBV2	17
CASSQTTGDYTF	TGTGCCAGCAGTCAGACGACAGGGGACTACACCTTC	TRBJ1-2	TRBD1	few	TRBV28	12
CAWSPPSVPVTQYF	TGTGCCTGGAGTCCCCCCTCGGTCCCCGTTACGCAGTATTTT	TRBJ2-3	-	-	TRBV30	14
CASSLSYTDTQYF	TGTGCCAGCAGCTTAAGTTACACAGATACGCAGTATTTT	TRBJ2-3	-	-	TRBV7-6	13
CASSRAWRSVETEAFF	TGTGCCAGTAGTCGAGCGTGGCGATCGGTAGAGACTGAAGCTTTCTTT	TRBJ1-1	-	-	TRBV19	16
CASSIGGGAGSQPQHF	TGTGCCAGTAGTATAGGTGGGGGGGCTGGGTCTCAGCCCCAGCATTTT	TRBJ1-5	-	once	TRBV19	16
CASSYFGGGNTEAFF	TGTGCCAGCAGTTACTTTGGGGGCGGGAATACTGAAGCTTTCTTT	TRBJ1-1	-	-	TRBV6-5	15
CASSFVGEYNEQFF	TGTGCCAGCAGTTTTGTGGGAGAGTACAATGAGCAGTTCTTC	TRBJ2-1	-	-	TRBV27	14
CASANGLVRVETQYF	TGTGCCAGCGCAAACGGACTAGTGAGGGTGGAGACCCAGTACTTC	TRBJ2-5	TRBD2	-	TRBV19	15
CASSQGLAGTDTQYF	TGTGCCAGCAGCCAAGGCCTCGCCGGCACAGATACGCAGTATTTT	TRBJ2-3	-	-	TRBV14	15
CASSLDWTDSYEQYF	TGCGCCAGCAGCTTGGATTGGACAGACTCCTACGAGCAGTACTTC	TRBJ2-7	-	-	TRBV5-1	15
CASSLRMAEAFF	TGTGCCAGCAGCCTGCGGATGGCTGAAGCTTTCTTT	TRBJ1-1	-	-	TRBV5-6	12
CASSLEPGTYGYTF	TGCGCCAGCAGCTTGGAACCAGGAACCTATGGCTACACCTTC	TRBJ1-2	-	-	TRBV5-1	14
CASSLVPGEKLFF	TGCGCCAGCAGCTTGGTCCCAGGTGAAAAACTGTTTTTT	TRBJ1-4	-	-	TRBV5-1	13
CASRGSQVFNEKLFF	TGTGCCAGCCGGGGGTCGCAGGTCTTTAATGAAAAACTGTTTTTT	TRBJ1-4	-	-	TRBV6-6	15
CASRQGFSGANVLTF	TGTGCCAGCAGACAGGGATTCTCTGGGGCCAACGTCCTGACTTTC	TRBJ2-6	-	-	TRBV2	15
CAISESPGDGNTIYF	TGTGCCATCAGTGAGTCTCCAGGGGATGGAAACACCATATATTTT	TRBJ1-3	-	-	TRBV10-3	15